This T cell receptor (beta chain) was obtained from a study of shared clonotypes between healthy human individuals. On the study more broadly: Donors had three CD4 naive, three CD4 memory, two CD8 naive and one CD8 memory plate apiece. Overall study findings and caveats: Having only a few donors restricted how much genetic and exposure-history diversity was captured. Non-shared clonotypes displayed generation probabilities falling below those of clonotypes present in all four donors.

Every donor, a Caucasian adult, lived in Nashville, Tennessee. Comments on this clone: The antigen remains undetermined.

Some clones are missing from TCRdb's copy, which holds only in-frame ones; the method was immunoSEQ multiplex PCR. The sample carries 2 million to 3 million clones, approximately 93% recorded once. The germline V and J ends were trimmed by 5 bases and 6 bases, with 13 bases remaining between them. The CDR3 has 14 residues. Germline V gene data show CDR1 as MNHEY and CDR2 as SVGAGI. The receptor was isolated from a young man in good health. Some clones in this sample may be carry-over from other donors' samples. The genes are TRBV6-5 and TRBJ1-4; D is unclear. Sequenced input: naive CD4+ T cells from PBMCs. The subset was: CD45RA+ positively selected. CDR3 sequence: CASSARVRYEKLFF. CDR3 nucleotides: TGTGCCAGCAGTGCCAGAGTGCGTTATGAAAAACTGTTTTTT.